Following are 32 T cell receptor beta chains from one sample sequenced in a study of T-cell reconstitution after alpha-beta-depleted transplantation in children. Unique molecular identifiers were incorporated into the prepared TCRbeta library. TCRdb redid the calling of the PCR reads with MiXCR, one entry per CDR3 protein. The sample has over 200,000 distinct CDR3 sequences; roughly 18% are singletons. The input for sequencing was PBMCs, mostly from graft donor cells, taken 360 days after TCRalphabeta/CD19-depleted stem cell transplant. Receptors originate from a male patient aged 2 to 9 who had a stem cell transplant for acute lymphoblastic leukemia, so the T cells may come from the graft donor.

CDR3 amino acids: CSASMGIFGNYGYTF. CDR3 DNA: TGCAGTGCTAGTATGGGAATTTTCGGAAACTATGGCTACACCTTC. The chain links TRBV20-1 to TRBJ1-2; D unresolved. Germline V gives CDR1 DFQATT, CDR2 SNEGSKA (reference sequence). This CDR3 comprises 15 residues. Trimming left V 3 bases short and J 2 bases short, with 16 bases between.

A word on this clonotype: A much larger clone differs from this one at a single base, so this may be a read error. This rearrangement joins TRBV5-1 to TRBJ2-7, with TRBD1 matching 8 bases. This CDR3 is built from 16 residues. Germline assignment: CDR1 SGHRS and CDR2 YFSETQ. CDR3 region: CASNRQRTGRTYEQNF. The CDR3 nucleotides read TGCGCCAGCAACCGCCAAAGGACAGGGCGGACCTACGAGCAGAACTTC.

The chain recombines TRBV12-3 or TRBV12-4 with TRBJ2-7; possible D gene TRBD1, 5 bases. This CDR3 comprises 14 residues. The V gene lost 3 bases and the J gene lost 4 bases, with 13 bases spanning the gap. The CDR3 region has the DNA TGTGCCAGCAGTTTTAGCAGGGTGGTATACGAGCAGTACTTC. Amino acids: CASSFSRVVYEQYF.

This sequence joins TRBV28 and TRBJ2-1; 15 bases map to TRBD2. The CDR3 contains 22 residues. Germline assignment: CDR1 MDHEN and CDR2 SYDVKM. V lost 1 base to trimming and J lost 3 bases; unmatched junction nucleotides: 16. This CDR3 reads CASSLYLSAGLAGGPLYNEQFF. Written as DNA, the CDR3 is TGTGCCAGCAGTTTATATCTCTCTGCGGGACTAGCGGGAGGCCCCCTCTACAATGAGCAGTTCTTC.

This clonotype was found a few times. The genes are TRBV10-3 and TRBJ2-3, with 13 bases aligning to TRBD2. CDR1 and CDR2 from the germline V gene are ENHRY and SYGVKD. The CDR3 loop spans 15 amino acids. Losses at the gene ends were 10 bases for V and 4 bases for J; bases not matched to a gene: 8. The CDR3 is CASKGLAGTADTQYF. The CDR3 region has the DNA TGTGCCAGCAAGGGACTAGCGGGGACCGCAGATACGCAGTATTTT.

The V and J genes are TRBV14 and TRBJ2-3, with 13 positions matching TRBD2. The CDR3 is 17 amino acids. J was trimmed by 4 bases and V by 4 bases; bases with no gene match: 8. Germline V gives CDR1 SGHDN, CDR2 FVKESK. CDR3 coding DNA: TGTGCCAGCAGCCCCATCACCGGGACTAGCGGGGCAGATACGCAGTATTTT. Amino acid sequence: CASSPITGTSGADTQYF.

This clonotype was picked up a small number of times. This chain uses TRBV10-3 with TRBJ2-2; 7 bases line up with TRBD1. V was clipped by 0 bases and J by 4 bases; unmatched bases: 11. CDR1 is ENHRY, CDR2 SYGVKD, per germline. The CDR3 runs 18 residues. Here the CDR3 DNA reads TGTGCCATCAGTGAGTCGCCCGCGACAGGGTTGGTCACCGGGGAGCTGTTTTTT. This codes for CAISESPATGLVTGELFF.

This clonotype was detected many times. This CDR3 reads CASRGAVNTGELFF. The CDR3 DNA reads TGTGCCAGCCGCGGAGCAGTGAACACCGGGGAGCTGTTTTTT. The chain uses TRBV2 and TRBJ2-2; D is unresolved. CDR1 SNHLY and CDR2 FYNNEI come from the germline V gene. This CDR3 region has 14 residues. V was trimmed by 8 bases and J by 1 base, leaving 11 bases between them.

This clonotype was seen more than once but under ten times. The chain couples TRBV12-3 or TRBV12-4 to TRBJ2-7; a possible D gene is TRBD1 (5 bases). The CDR3 contains 14 residues. Trimming took 3 bases from V and 2 from J, leaving 11 bases between them. CDR3 sequence (DNA): TGTGCCAGCAGTTTTCCTGGGGCGGCCTACGAGCAGTACTTC. Amino acids: CASSFPGAAYEQYF.

This clonotype was found a few times. The rearrangement uses TRBV5-4 and TRBJ2-7; possibly TRBD1 for D (6 bases). CDR1 SGHNT and CDR2 YYREEE come from the germline V gene (reference sequence). The CDR3 consists of 16 residues. V was shortened by 4 bases and J by 2 bases, with 19 bases between the two germline ends. The CDR3 coding sequence is TGTGCCAGCAGCCCCCCGGGACAAAGGATCCCCTACGAGCAGTACTTC. As protein: CASSPPGQRIPYEQYF.

This clonotype was seen repeatedly, ten times or more. The CDR3 DNA reads as TGTGCCAGCAGTCCCCAGCCGGCGGGAGGGTTTTCTTACGAGCAGTACTTC. This codes for CASSPQPAGGFSYEQYF. This chain links TRBV27 with TRBJ2-7; 9 bases are shared with TRBD2. The CDR3 is 17 residues long. The germline CDR1 and CDR2 sequences are MNHEY and SMNVEV (reference sequence). J was trimmed by 4 bases and V by 5 bases; bases with no gene match: 15.

V and J are TRBV7-2 and TRBJ2-3; D unresolved. The CDR3 covers 16 residues. Germline-derived CDR1 and CDR2 are SGHTA and FQGNSA. Trimming pared 5 bases from V and 1 base from J, leaving 16 bases between. The CDR3 reads CASSPPPAWGTDTQYF. CDR3 DNA sequence: TGTGCCAGCAGCCCGCCCCCGGCATGGGGCACAGATACGCAGTATTTT.

In its sample, this clonotype was seen a few times. The gene calls are TRBV29-1 and TRBJ1-1; D unclear. The CDR3 spans 11 residues. V lost 6 bases and J lost 6, with 11 bases in between. The germline gives CDR1 SQVTM, CDR2 ANQGSEA. This CDR3 is CSVQSPSEAFF. CDR3 coding DNA: TGCAGCGTCCAGTCGCCCTCTGAAGCTTTCTTT.

This clonotype was observed a handful of times. This sequence joins TRBV11-2 and TRBJ2-5; weak D call: TRBD1 (5 bases). Between the trimmed V and J ends, which lost 0 bases and 5 bases, there was a span of 16 bases. The CDR3 extends over 16 amino acids. CDR1 SGHAT and CDR2 FQNNGV come from the germline V gene. This CDR3 is CASSLDHGAGQETQYF. CDR3 DNA sequence: TGTGCCAGCAGCTTAGATCATGGGGCAGGGCAGGAGACCCAGTACTTC.

The chain carries TRBV7-6 and TRBJ2-2, with D tentatively TRBD2 (6 bases). Germline V gene lookup returns CDR1 SGHVS and CDR2 FNYEAQ. With 5 bases removed from V and 5 bases from J, the gap between germline ends came to 12 bases. There are 14 residues in the CDR3. The CDR3 here is CASSPGGTTGELFF. CDR3 nucleotides: TGTGCCAGCAGCCCCGGCGGGACTACCGGGGAGCTGTTTTTT.

V usage is TRBV15 and J usage is TRBJ2-7; D might be TRBD2 (6 bases). The CDR3 is made up of 13 amino acids. The germline gives CDR1 LNHNV, CDR2 YYDKDF (reference sequence). Trimming cost V 5 bases and J 4 bases, with 12 bases left between them. CDR3 nucleotide sequence: TGTGCCACCAGCTTGCGGGACCAATACGAGCAGTACTTC. Protein sequence: CATSLRDQYEQYF. Together with reference TRBV15 and TRBJ2-7, the CDR3 gives the full variable domain: DAMVIQNPRYQVTQFGKPVTLSCSQTLNHNVMYWYQQKSSQAPKLLFHYYDKDFNNEADTPDNFQSRRPNTSFCFLDIRSPGLGDTAMYLCATSLRDQYEQYFGPGTRLTVT.

This clonotype came up a few times. The chain couples TRBV2 to TRBJ2-7; D may be TRBD1 or TRBD2 (6 bases each). V lost 5 bases to trimming and J lost 1 base, with 12 bases between them. The CDR3 is 14 amino acids. Per germline, CDR1 SNHLY and CDR2 FYNNEI. The CDR3 nucleotides read TGTGCCAGCAGTAAGGGGGGTTCATCCTACGAGCAGTACTTC. Amino acid sequence: CASSKGGSSYEQYF.

This clonotype was recorded a few times. The chain carries TRBV3-1 and TRBJ1-1; D is uncertain. CDR3 size: 14 residues. The V end was cut by 5 bases, the J end by 3 bases, with 13 bases between. Germline lookup yields CDR1 LGHDT and CDR2 YNNKEL (reference sequence). The CDR3 sequence: CASSNLNMDTEAFF. The CDR3 DNA is TGTGCCAGCAGCAATTTAAATATGGACACTGAAGCTTTCTTT.

The gene calls are TRBV24-1 and TRBJ2-1; D gene ambiguous. The V gene lost 10 bases and the J gene lost 8 bases, with 14 bases spanning the gap. The CDR3 is made up of 12 amino acids. In germline, CDR1 is KGHDR, CDR2 SFDVKD. The CDR3 here is CATEQNRDEQFF. The CDR3, as DNA: TGTGCCACGGAACAAAATCGGGATGAGCAGTTCTTC.

The chain carries TRBV11-2 and TRBJ2-1, with 12 bases aligning to TRBD2. The CDR3 sequence is 19 residues long. The germline V gene has CDR1 SGHAT and CDR2 FQNNGV. V dropped 1 base and J dropped 5; count of bases not matched to a gene: 12. CDR3 loop: CASSLGGSTSGGWNNEQFF. CDR3 nucleotide sequence: TGTGCCAGCAGCTTAGGGGGGTCGACTAGCGGGGGCTGGAACAATGAGCAGTTCTTC.

This sequence joins TRBV3-1 and TRBJ2-7, with 13 bases that match TRBD2. J was trimmed by 0 bases and V by 11 bases; bases with no gene match: 16. The CDR3 has 18 amino acids. Germline lookup yields CDR1 LGHDT and CDR2 YNNKEL (reference sequence). The chain's CDR3 is CAFCFRRLAGGVSYEQYF. DNA for the CDR3: TGTGCCTTCTGTTTTAGGAGACTAGCGGGGGGTGTCTCCTACGAGCAGTACTTC.

This clonotype was counted ten times or more. The chain is built from TRBV12-3 or TRBV12-4 and TRBJ2-1, with 11 bases aligning to TRBD2. The CDR3 runs to 14 residues. Losses at the gene ends were 6 bases for V and 7 bases for J; bases not matched to a gene: 5. Written as DNA, the CDR3 is TGTGCCAGCAGCCTAGCGGGGGGAGGGAATGAGCAGTTCTTC. Translated, it gives CASSLAGGGNEQFF.

The chain joins TRBV27 to TRBJ2-7; the D gene is possibly TRBD2 (6 bases). CDR3 length equals 15 residues. The germline V gene encodes CDR1 MNHEY and CDR2 SMNVEV (reference sequence). V lost 0 bases and J 0 bases, leaving 9 bases between the germline ends. In nucleotides, the CDR3 is TGTGCCAGCAGTTTATCCGGCGGGAACTCCTACGAGCAGTACTTC. This sequence encodes CASSLSGGNSYEQYF.

The V and J genes are TRBV29-1 and TRBJ2-7; D could derive from TRBD1 or TRBD2 (5 bases each). The CDR3 loop spans 12 amino acids. Germline-derived CDR1 and CDR2 are SQVTM and ANQGSEA. Trimming took 7 bases from V and 7 from J, leaving 17 bases between them. The CDR3 bases are TGCAGCGGTCGACGGGGAGAGGGGGAGCAGTACTTC. Its translation is CSGRRGEGEQYF.

The chain employs TRBV20-1 and TRBJ2-7, with TRBD1 identical over 9 bases. The junction had 5 bases not matched to a gene; V was cut back by 4 bases and J by 1 base. The CDR3 is 14 residues long. From germline, CDR1 is DFQATT and CDR2 SNEGSKA (reference sequence). CDR3 loop: CSANRDRASYEQYF. In nucleotides, the CDR3 is TGCAGTGCTAACCGGGACAGGGCTTCCTACGAGCAGTACTTC.

This clonotype was observed a few times. This sequence joins TRBV25-1 and TRBJ2-7; D gene uncertain. Trimming pared 0 bases from V and 3 bases from J, leaving 12 bases between. CDR1 and CDR2 (germline): MGHDK, SYGVNS. This CDR3 spans 15 amino acids. Here the CDR3 reads CASSEYHKGGYEQYF. In DNA form, the CDR3 reads TGTGCCAGCAGTGAATATCACAAGGGTGGCTACGAGCAGTACTTC.

Ten or more counts support this clonotype. The genes are TRBV6-4 and TRBJ2-3; D possibly corresponds to TRBD1 (6 bases). The germline V gene has CDR1 MRHNA and CDR2 SNTAGT. This CDR3 is 14 amino acids long. V lost 4 bases and J 6 bases, leaving 14 bases between the germline ends. The CDR3 DNA follows: TGTGCCAGCAGTGCAGGGGACGACCTTGATACGCAGTATTTT. Its translation: CASSAGDDLDTQYF.

This clonotype appeared a few times. The rearrangement links TRBV27 to TRBJ2-1, with 9 bases aligning to TRBD1. Germline lookup yields CDR1 MNHEY and CDR2 SMNVEV (reference sequence). Unmatched junction bases numbered 5, after V lost 0 bases and J lost 5 bases. The length of the CDR3 is 16 residues. CDR3 sequence: CASSLSGTGPNNEQFF. The CDR3 nucleotides read TGTGCCAGCAGTTTATCAGGGACAGGGCCCAACAATGAGCAGTTCTTC.

This clonotype has just a few counts. The chain has TRBV5-1 and TRBJ2-2, with 8 bases matching TRBD1. CDR1 and CDR2 (germline): SGHRS, YFSETQ. CDR3 length: 15 residues. Germline trimming cut 5 bases from V and 4 bases from J; bases unmatched to any gene: 7. This CDR3 is CASSLGQGSTGELFF. In DNA form, the CDR3 reads TGCGCCAGCAGTCTCGGACAGGGAAGCACCGGGGAGCTGTTTTTT. Supplemented by reference TRBV5-1 and TRBJ2-2, the full variable domain reads KAGVTQTPRYLIKTRGQQVTLSCSPISGHRSVSWYQQTPGQGLQFLFEYFSETQRNKGNFPGRFSGRQFSNSRSEMNVSTLELGDSALYLCASSLGQGSTGELFFGEGSRLTVL.

Only a few counts were recorded for this clonotype. The chain recombines TRBV5-8 with TRBJ1-6, with 9 bases fitting TRBD1. The V gene end was trimmed by 2 bases and the J gene end by 10 bases; junction bases not matched to a gene: 10. Germline values: CDR1 SGHTS, CDR2 YDEGEE. The CDR3 length is 16 residues. CDR3 sequence: CASSFGVDRGNSPLHF. In DNA, the CDR3 is TGTGCCAGCAGCTTTGGGGTTGACAGGGGGAACTCACCCCTCCACTTT.

V and J are TRBV20-1 and TRBJ1-1; 11 nucleotides line up with TRBD1. Trimming removed 6 bases from V and 5 bases from J; junction bases left unmatched: 8. The length of the CDR3 is 14 residues. Germline CDR1 reads DFQATT; CDR2 reads SNEGSKA (reference sequence). CDR3 region: CSARQGTGGTEAFF. CDR3 DNA: TGCAGTGCCCGGCAGGGGACAGGGGGAACTGAAGCTTTCTTT.

The chain carries TRBV5-1 and TRBJ2-5; D is perhaps TRBD1 or TRBD2 (7 bases each). The CDR3 runs 16 residues. Per the germline V gene, CDR1 is SGHRS and CDR2 is YFSETQ. V was clipped by 0 bases and J by 1 base, with 13 bases between them. The CDR3 sequence is CASSLVGGTVQETQYF. CDR3 nucleotides: TGCGCCAGCAGCTTGGTGGGGGGGACAGTCCAAGAGACCCAGTACTTC. Based on the CDR3 plus reference TRBV5-1 and TRBJ2-5, the full variable domain is KAGVTQTPRYLIKTRGQQVTLSCSPISGHRSVSWYQQTPGQGLQFLFEYFSETQRNKGNFPGRFSGRQFSNSRSEMNVSTLELGDSALYLCASSLVGGTVQETQYFGPGTRLLVL.